This TCR beta chain derives from a study of OX40 agonist ivuxolimab in advanced cancers. About the research overall: Every 2 weeks, ivuxolimab was infused into the patients intravenously at between 0.01 and 10 mg/kg. The dose-escalation group included hepatocellular carcinoma, melanoma, renal cell carcinoma and head and neck cancer.

The V end was cut by 2 bases, the J end by 8 bases, with 9 bases between. CDR1 and CDR2 from the germline V gene are MNHNS and SASEGT. CDR3 length: 13 amino acids. Clones were sequenced by immunoSEQ multiplex PCR, and TCRdb holds only the in-frame ones, with some missing. The table lists under 25,000 clones, roughly 80% of them singletons, with about 20% in the top ten. The V gene is TRBV6-1, the J gene TRBJ1-4; D is uncertain. Material: CD4+ or CD8+ T cells sorted from blood, obtained in a trial of the OX40 agonist ivuxolimab. The sequence was obtained from an adult with an advanced solid tumor such as melanoma, head and neck, liver or kidney cancer. The CDR3 sequence is CASSETPGEKLFF. The CDR3 nucleotides read TGTGCCAGCAGTGAAACACCAGGAGAAAAACTGTTTTTT.